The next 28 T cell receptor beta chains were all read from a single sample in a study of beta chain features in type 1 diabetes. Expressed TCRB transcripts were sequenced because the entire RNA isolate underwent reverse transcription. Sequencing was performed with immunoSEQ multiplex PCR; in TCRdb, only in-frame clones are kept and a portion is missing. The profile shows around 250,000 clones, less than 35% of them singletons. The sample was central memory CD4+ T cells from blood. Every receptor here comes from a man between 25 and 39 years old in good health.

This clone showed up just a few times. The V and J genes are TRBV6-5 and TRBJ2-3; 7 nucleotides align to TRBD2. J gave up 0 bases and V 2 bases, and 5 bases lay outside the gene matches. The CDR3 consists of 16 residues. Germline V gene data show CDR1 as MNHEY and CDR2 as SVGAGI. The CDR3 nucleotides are TGTGCCAGCAGTTACGGGAGCGGGGTAAGCACAGATACGCAGTATTTT. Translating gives CASSYGSGVSTDTQYF.

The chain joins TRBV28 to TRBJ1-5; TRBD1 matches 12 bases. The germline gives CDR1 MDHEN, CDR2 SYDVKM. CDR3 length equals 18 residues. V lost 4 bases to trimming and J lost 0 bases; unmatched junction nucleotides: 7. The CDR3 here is CASSSPGQGAYSNQPQHF. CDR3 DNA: TGTGCCAGCAGTTCTCCGGGACAGGGGGCGTATAGCAATCAGCCCCAGCATTTT.

The CDR3 loop is CATSRDREGASGYTF. The CDR3, as DNA: TGTGCCACCAGCAGAGATAGGGAGGGGGCGAGTGGCTACACCTTC. V usage is TRBV15 and J usage is TRBJ1-2, with 7 bases matching TRBD1. CDR1 and CDR2 from the germline V gene are LNHNV and YYDKDF (reference sequence). CDR3 length: 15 residues. With V trimmed by 0 bases and J by 7 bases, 8 bases remained unmatched.

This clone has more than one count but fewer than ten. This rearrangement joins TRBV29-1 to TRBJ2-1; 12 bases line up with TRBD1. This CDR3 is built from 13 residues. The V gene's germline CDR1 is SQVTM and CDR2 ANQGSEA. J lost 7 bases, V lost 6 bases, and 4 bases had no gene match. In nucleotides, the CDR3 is TGCAGCGTCGGGACAGGGGGCTGGAATGAGCAGTTCTTC. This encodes CSVGTGGWNEQFF.

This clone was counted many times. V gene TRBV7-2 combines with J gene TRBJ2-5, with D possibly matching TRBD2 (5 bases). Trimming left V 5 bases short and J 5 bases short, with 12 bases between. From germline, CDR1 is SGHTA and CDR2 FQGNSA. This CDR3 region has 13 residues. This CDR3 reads CASSRFSGETQYF. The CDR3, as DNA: TGTGCCAGCAGCCGCTTTTCGGGGGAGACCCAGTACTTC.

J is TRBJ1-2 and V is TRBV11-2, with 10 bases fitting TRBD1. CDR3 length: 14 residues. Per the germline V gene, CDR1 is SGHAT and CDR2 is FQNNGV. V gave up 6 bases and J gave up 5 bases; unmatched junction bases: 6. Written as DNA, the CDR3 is TGTGCCAGCAGGAACCCGGGACAGGGGTATGGCTACACCTTC. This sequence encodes CASRNPGQGYGYTF.

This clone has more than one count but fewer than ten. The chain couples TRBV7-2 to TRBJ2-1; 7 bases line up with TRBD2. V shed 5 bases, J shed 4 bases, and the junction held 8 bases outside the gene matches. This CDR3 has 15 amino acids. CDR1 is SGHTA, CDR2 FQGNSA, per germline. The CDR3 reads CASSRNMGGYNEQFF. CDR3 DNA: TGTGCCAGCAGCCGGAACATGGGGGGGTACAATGAGCAGTTCTTC.

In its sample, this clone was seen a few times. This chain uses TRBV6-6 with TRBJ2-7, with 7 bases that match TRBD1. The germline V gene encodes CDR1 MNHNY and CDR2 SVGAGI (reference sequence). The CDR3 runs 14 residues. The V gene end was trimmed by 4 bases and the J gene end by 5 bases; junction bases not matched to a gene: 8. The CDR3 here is CASSSGTAVNEQYF. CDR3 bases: TGTGCCAGCAGTTCTGGGACAGCGGTAAACGAGCAGTACTTC.

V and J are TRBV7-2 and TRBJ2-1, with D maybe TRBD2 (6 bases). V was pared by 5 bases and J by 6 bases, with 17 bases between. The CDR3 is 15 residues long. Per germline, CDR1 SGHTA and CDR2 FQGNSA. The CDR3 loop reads CASSHGNGGANEQFF. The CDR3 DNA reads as TGTGCCAGCAGCCACGGTAACGGGGGTGCCAATGAGCAGTTCTTC.

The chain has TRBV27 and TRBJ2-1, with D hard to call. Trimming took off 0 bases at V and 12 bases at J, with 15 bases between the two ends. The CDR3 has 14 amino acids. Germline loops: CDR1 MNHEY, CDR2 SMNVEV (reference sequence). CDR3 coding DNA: TGTGCCAGCAGTTTATCAACGCAGGTCCGGATGCAGTTCTTC. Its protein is CASSLSTQVRMQFF.

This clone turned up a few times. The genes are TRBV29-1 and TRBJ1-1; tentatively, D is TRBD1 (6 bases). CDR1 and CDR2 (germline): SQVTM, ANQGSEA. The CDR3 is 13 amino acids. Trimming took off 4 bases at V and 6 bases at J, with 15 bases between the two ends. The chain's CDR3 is CSVAQGRKAEAFF. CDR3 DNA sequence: TGCAGCGTTGCACAGGGAAGGAAGGCTGAAGCTTTCTTT.

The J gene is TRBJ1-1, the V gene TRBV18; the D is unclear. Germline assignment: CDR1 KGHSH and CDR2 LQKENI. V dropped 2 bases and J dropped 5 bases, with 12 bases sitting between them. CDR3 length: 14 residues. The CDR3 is CASSPSGKETEAFF. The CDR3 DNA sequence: TGTGCCAGCTCACCATCCGGGAAGGAGACTGAAGCTTTCTTT.

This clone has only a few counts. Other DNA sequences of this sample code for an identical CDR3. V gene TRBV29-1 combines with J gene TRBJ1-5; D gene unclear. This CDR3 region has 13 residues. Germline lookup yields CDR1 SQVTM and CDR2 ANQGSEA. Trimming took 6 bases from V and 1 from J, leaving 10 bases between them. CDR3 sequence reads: CSVRTGSNQPQHF. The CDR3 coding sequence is TGCAGCGTCAGAACCGGGAGCAATCAGCCCCAGCATTTT.

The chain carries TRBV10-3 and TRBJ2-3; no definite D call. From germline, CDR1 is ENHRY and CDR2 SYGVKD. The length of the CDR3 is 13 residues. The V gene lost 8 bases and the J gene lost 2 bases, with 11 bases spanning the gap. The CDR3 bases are TGTGCCATCGGATCGGAGAACACAGATACGCAGTATTTT. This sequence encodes CAIGSENTDTQYF.

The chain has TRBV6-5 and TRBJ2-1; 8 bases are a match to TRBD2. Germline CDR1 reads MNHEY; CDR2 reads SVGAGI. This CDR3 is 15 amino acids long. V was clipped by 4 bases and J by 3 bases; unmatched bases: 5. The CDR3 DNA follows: TGTGCCAGCAGTTTAGTACTAGCGGTCTACAATGAGCAGTTCTTC. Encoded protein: CASSLVLAVYNEQFF.

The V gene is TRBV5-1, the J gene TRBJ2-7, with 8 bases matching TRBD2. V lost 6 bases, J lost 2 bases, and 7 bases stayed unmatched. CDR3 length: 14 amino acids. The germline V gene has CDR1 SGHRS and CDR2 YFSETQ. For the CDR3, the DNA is TGCGCCAGCAACGAGCGGGGGCTCACCTACGAGCAGTACTTC. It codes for CASNERGLTYEQYF.

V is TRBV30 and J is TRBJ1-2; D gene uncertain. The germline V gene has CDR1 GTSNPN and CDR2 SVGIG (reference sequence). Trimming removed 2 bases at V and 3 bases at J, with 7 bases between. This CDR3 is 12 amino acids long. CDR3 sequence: CAWSRLYYGYTF. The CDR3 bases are TGTGCCTGGAGTCGGCTATACTATGGCTACACCTTC. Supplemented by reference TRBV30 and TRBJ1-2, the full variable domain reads SQTIHQWPATLVQPVGSPLSLECTVEGTSNPNLYWYRQAAGRGLQLLFYSVGIGQISSEVPQNLSASRPQDRQFILSSKKLLLSDSGFYLCAWSRLYYGYTFGSGTRLTVV.

This CDR3 reads CASSLGGTGELFF. For the CDR3, the DNA is TGTGCCAGCAGCTTAGGAGGAACCGGGGAGCTGTTTTTT. This chain links TRBV7-6 with TRBJ2-2, with unresolved D. The ends were cut back, 1 base at V and 5 bases at J, with 5 bases in the middle. The CDR3 runs 13 residues. Germline lookup yields CDR1 SGHVS and CDR2 FNYEAQ.

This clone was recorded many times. The CDR3 nucleotides are TGTGCCAGCACCCCTAGCGGGAGGTTGGAAGAGACCCAGTACTTC. Protein product: CASTPSGRLEETQYF. The rearrangement uses TRBV9 and TRBJ2-5; 11 bases match TRBD2. Germline V gene sequence: CDR1 SGDLS, CDR2 YYNGEE. This CDR3 has 15 amino acids. The V and J ends lost 6 bases and 3 bases, in that order; junction bases with no gene match: 7.

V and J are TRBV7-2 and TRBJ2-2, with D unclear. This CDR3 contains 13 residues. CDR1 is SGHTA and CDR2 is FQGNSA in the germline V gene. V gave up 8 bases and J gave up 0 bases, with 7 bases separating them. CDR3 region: CASQGTNTGELFF. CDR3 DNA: TGTGCCAGCCAAGGCACGAACACCGGGGAGCTGTTTTTT.

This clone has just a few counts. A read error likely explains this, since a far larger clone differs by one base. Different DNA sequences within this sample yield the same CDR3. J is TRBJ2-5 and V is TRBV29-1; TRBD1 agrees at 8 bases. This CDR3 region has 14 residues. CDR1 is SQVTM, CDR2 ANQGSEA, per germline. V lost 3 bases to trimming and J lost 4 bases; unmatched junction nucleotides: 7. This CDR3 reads CSVDPDRGGETQYF. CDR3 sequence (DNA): TGCAGCGTTGACCCTGACAGGGGTGGAGAGACCCAGTACTTC.

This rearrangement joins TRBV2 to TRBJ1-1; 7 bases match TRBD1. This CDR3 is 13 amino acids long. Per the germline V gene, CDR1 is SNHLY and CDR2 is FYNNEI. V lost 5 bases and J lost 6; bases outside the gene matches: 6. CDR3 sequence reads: CASSTTGYSEAFF. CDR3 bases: TGTGCCAGCAGTACGACAGGGTACTCTGAAGCTTTCTTT. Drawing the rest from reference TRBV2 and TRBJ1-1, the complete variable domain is EPEVTQTPSHQVTQMGQEVILRCVPISNHLYFYWYRQILGQKVEFLVSFYNNEISEKSEIFDDQFSVERPDGSNFTLKIRSTKLEDSAMYFCASSTTGYSEAFFGQGTRLTVV.

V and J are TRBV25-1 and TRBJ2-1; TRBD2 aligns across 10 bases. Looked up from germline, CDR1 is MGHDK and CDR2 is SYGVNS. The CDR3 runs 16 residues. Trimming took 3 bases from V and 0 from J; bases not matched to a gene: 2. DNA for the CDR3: TGTGCCAGCAGTGACCAGCGGGGGGGCTCCTACAATGAGCAGTTCTTC. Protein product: CASSDQRGGSYNEQFF. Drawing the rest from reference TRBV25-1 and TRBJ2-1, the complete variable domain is EADIYQTPRYLVIGTGKKITLECSQTMGHDKMYWYQQDPGMELHLIHYSYGVNSTEKGDLSSESTVSRIRTEHFPLTLESARPSHTSQYLCASSDQRGGSYNEQFFGPGTRLTVL.

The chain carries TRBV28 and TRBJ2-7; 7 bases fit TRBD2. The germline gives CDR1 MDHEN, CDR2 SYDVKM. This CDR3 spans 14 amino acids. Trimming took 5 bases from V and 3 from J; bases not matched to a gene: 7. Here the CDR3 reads CASSSGSGDYEQYF. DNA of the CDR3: TGTGCCAGCAGTAGCGGCAGCGGGGACTACGAGCAGTACTTC.

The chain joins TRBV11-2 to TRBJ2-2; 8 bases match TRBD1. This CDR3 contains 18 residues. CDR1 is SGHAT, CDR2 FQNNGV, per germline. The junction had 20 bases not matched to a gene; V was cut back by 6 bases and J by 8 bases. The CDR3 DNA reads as TGTGCCAGCAGAACCCCATACCAGGGGGCAGCCTTAACTGGGGAGCTGTTTTTT. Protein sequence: CASRTPYQGAALTGELFF. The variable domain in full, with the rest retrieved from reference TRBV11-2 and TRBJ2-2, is EAGVAQSPRYKIIEKRQSVAFWCNPISGHATLYWYQQILGQGPKLLIQFQNNGVVDDSQLPKDRFSAERLKGVDSTLKIQPAKLEDSAVYLCASRTPYQGAALTGELFFGEGSRLTVL.

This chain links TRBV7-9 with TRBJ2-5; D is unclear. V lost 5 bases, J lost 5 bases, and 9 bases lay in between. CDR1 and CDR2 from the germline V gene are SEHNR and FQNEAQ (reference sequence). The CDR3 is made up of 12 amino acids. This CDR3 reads CASSPPMETQYF. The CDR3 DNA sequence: TGTGCCAGCAGCCCGCCTATGGAGACCCAGTACTTC.

Here the CDR3 DNA reads TGTGCCAGAAGTGGGGGTTCTGCCTCGACCGGGGAGCTGTTTTTT. This sequence encodes CARSGGSASTGELFF. The chain links TRBV19 to TRBJ2-2; D possibly uses TRBD1 or TRBD2 (5 bases each). Germline V lookup: CDR1 LNHDA, CDR2 SQIVND (reference sequence). There are 15 residues in the CDR3. Trimming left V 9 bases short and J 5 bases short, with 19 bases between.

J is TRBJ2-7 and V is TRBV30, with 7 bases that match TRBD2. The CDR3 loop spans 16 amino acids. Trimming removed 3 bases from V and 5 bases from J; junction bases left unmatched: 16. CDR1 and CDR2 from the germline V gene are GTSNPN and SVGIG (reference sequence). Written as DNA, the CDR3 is TGTGCCTGGAGGGGAGGAGGGAGGGCCGGGAATAACGAGCAGTACTTC. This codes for CAWRGGGRAGNNEQYF.